The clone carrying this T cell receptor (beta chain) was counted a few times. This entry belongs to a study of response to subunit inactivated influenza vaccine. TCRdb ran MiXCR on the RT-PCR reads and lists one entry per CDR3 protein. The top ten clones hold around 6.5% of a sample with about 700,000 distinct CDR3 sequences, 14% of them seen once. Germline assignment: CDR1 SGHRS and CDR2 YFSETQ. The CDR3 is 14 residues long. Trimming took off 3 bases at V and 6 bases at J, with 14 bases between the two ends. This receptor was obtained from a man aged 50 to 59 who received an inactivated influenza vaccine. This chain uses TRBV5-1 with TRBJ2-3; perhaps D is TRBD1 or TRBD2 (5 bases each). The material was PBMCs from blood, obtained around two weeks before vaccination. The CDR3 DNA sequence: TGCGCCAGCAGCTCGGGCCCAGGGACGGATACGCAGTATTTT. This sequence encodes CASSSGPGTDTQYF.